The 3 T cell receptor beta chains below all came from one sample that was sequenced in a study of blood T cells in healthy people across ages. A second PCR of roughly 7 to 11 cycles used a sample-barcoded 5' primer and a J-beta primer mix. One entry per CDR3 protein, called by TCRdb with MiXCR from the 5' RACE reads. There are hundreds of thousands of distinct CDR3 sequences in the sample; about 48% occur only once, and approximately 40% lies in the top ten. Material for sequencing was blood. These receptor sequences come from an elderly man in good health.

A few counts support this clonotype. The chain employs TRBV20-1 and TRBJ2-2; D tentatively reads TRBD1 or TRBD2 (5 bases each). The CDR3 runs 13 residues. Trimming took off 6 bases at V and 5 bases at J, with 13 bases between the two ends. CDR1 is DFQATT, CDR2 SNEGSKA, per germline (reference sequence). CDR3 residues: CSAEMGETGELFF. For the CDR3, the DNA is TGCAGTGCCGAAATGGGGGAAACCGGGGAGCTGTTTTTT.

The rearrangement joins TRBV20-1 to TRBJ2-7; a possible D gene is TRBD2 (7 bases). The CDR3 is 12 residues long. Germline loops: CDR1 DFQATT, CDR2 SNEGSKA (reference sequence). V was clipped by 0 bases and J by 12 bases, with 15 bases between them. For the CDR3, the DNA is TGCAGTGCTAGAGAAGGGGGAGGGACCCGGTACTTC. Translated: CSAREGGGTRYF.

This chain uses TRBV14 with TRBJ2-3, with D tentatively TRBD2 (5 bases). V lost 4 bases, J lost 14 bases, and 13 bases lay in between. Germline V gene sequence: CDR1 SGHDN, CDR2 FVKESK. The CDR3 extends over 11 amino acids. Written as DNA, the CDR3 is TGTGCCAGCAGCCCTGGGAGAGACGCGTATTTT. Its translation is CASSPGRDAYF.